The 6 T cell receptor beta chains below come from one sample, sequenced in a study of CD8 T cells in Susac syndrome. An amount of RNA that ranged from about 0.45 to 1 ug was reverse transcribed with random hexamers. TCRdb passed the immunoSEQ multiplex PCR reads through MiXCR, listing each CDR3 protein once. Of about 130,000 distinct CDR3 sequences in the sample, around 93% were seen once. Sequencing was performed on CD8+ T cells from PBMCs. All receptors come from a human donor with Susac syndrome.

This clonotype was counted once. The rearrangement joins TRBV7-9 to TRBJ2-5, with 11 bases fitting TRBD2. The germline gives CDR1 SEHNR, CDR2 FQNEAQ (reference sequence). Trimming cost V 4 bases and J 1 base; bases outside gene matches: 5. The CDR3 is 16 residues long. CDR3: CASSYLAGGPQETQYF. The CDR3 bases are TGTGCCAGCAGCTACCTAGCGGGAGGCCCCCAAGAGACCCAGTACTTC. Drawing the rest from reference TRBV7-9 and TRBJ2-5, the complete variable domain is DTGVSQNPRHKITKRGQNVTFRCDPISEHNRLYWYRQTLGQGPEFLTYFQNEAQLEKSRLLSDRFSAERPKGSFSTLEIQRTEQGDSAMYLCASSYLAGGPQETQYFGPGTRLLVL.

The rearrangement links TRBV24-1 to TRBJ2-3; 10 bases map to TRBD2. This CDR3 region has 19 residues. Per the germline V gene, CDR1 is KGHDR and CDR2 is SFDVKD. V dropped 4 bases and J dropped 3; count of bases not matched to a gene: 15. The CDR3 is CATSERLWEGLAVTDTQYF. In DNA form, the CDR3 reads TGTGCCACCAGTGAACGGCTTTGGGAAGGACTAGCGGTGACAGATACGCAGTATTTT.

V is TRBV27 and J is TRBJ2-3; TRBD1 might be the D (6 bases). The V gene's germline CDR1 is MNHEY and CDR2 SMNVEV (reference sequence). Trimming shortened V by 4 bases and J by 11 bases, and 16 bases separated the two germline ends. CDR3 size: 13 residues. CDR3 loop: CASSSQGRLVQYF. The CDR3 DNA reads TGTGCCAGCAGTTCGCAGGGGCGGCTGGTGCAGTATTTT.

The chain is built from TRBV12-5 and TRBJ1-2; TRBD1 is a possible D gene (5 bases). The V and J ends lost 4 bases and 5 bases respectively, with 17 bases between them. The CDR3 loop spans 15 amino acids. The germline CDR1 and CDR2 sequences are LGHNT and FRNRAP. Written as DNA, the CDR3 is TGTGCTAGTGGTTCCAGTGAGGGACCGACATATGGCTACACCTTC. It is translated as CASGSSEGPTYGYTF.

This clonotype was observed once. V gene TRBV29-1 combines with J gene TRBJ2-7, with TRBD1 identical over 9 bases. Germline CDR1 SQVTM, CDR2 ANQGSEA. This CDR3 is built from 14 residues. V shed 0 bases and J 2 bases; nucleotides not matched to a gene: 2. CDR3 in amino acids: CSVEEGQGTYEQYF. In DNA form, the CDR3 reads TGCAGCGTTGAAGAGGGACAGGGTACCTACGAGCAGTACTTC.

This chain joins TRBV9 and TRBJ2-2, with TRBD2 matching over 11 bases. This CDR3 is built from 16 residues. Germline V gene lookup returns CDR1 SGDLS and CDR2 YYNGEE. V was clipped by 3 bases and J by 4 bases; unmatched bases: 5. The CDR3, as DNA: TGTGCCAGCAGCGGAAGCGGGACTAGCGGCACCGGGGAGCTGTTTTTT. Protein product: CASSGSGTSGTGELFF.